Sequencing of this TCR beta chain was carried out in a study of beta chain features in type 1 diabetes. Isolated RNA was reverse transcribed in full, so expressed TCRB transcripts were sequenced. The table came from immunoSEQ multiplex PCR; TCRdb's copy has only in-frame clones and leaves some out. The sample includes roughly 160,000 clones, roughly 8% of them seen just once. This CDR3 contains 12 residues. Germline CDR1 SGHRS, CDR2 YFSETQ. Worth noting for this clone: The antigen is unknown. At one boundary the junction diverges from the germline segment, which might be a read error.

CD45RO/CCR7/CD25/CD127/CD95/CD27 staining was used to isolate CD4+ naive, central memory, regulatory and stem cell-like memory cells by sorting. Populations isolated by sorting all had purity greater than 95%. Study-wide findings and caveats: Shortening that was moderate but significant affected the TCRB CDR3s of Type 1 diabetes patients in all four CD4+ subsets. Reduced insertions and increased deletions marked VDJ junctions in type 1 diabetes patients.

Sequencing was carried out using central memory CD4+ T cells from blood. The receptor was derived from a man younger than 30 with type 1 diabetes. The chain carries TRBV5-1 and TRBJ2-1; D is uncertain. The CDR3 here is CASSAHENAQFF. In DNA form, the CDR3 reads TGCGCCAGCAGCGCACATGAAAATGCGCAGTTCTTC. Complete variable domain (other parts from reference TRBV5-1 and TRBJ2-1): KAGVTQTPRYLIKTRGQQVTLSCSPISGHRSVSWYQQTPGQGLQFLFEYFSETQRNKGNFPGRFSGRQFSNSRSEMNVSTLELGDSALYLCASSAHENAQFFGPGTRLTVL.